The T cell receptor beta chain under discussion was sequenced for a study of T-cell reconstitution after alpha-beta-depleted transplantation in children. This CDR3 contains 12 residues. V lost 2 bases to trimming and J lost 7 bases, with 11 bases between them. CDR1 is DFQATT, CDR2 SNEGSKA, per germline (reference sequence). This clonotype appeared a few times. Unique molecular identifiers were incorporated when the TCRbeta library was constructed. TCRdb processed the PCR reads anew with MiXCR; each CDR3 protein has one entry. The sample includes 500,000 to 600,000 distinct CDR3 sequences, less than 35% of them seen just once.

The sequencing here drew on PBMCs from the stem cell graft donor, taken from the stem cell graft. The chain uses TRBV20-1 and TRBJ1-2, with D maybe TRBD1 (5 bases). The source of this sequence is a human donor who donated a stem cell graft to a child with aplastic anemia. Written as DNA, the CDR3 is TGCAGTGCTAGAACAGGTGCCTTTGGCTACACCTTC. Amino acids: CSARTGAFGYTF.